A single sample gave rise to the 30 T cell receptor beta chains below, sequenced in a study of T cell repertoires in cytomegalovirus infection. Using its own MiXCR run on the reads, TCRdb lists one record per CDR3 protein. This sample carries approximately 500,000 distinct CDR3 sequences, about 15% of them seen once, and the ten largest clones take more than 20%. The sample was CD8+ T cells from PBMCs. These receptors were collected from a human donor in good health (CMV status not recorded). Some clones in this sample may be carry-over from other donors' samples.

With regard to this clonotype: It may be a read error: a sequence one base away is much more abundant. This sequence joins TRBV2 and TRBJ2-3, with 11 positions matching TRBD2. Germline V lookup: CDR1 SNHLY, CDR2 FYNNEI. The length of the CDR3 is 16 residues. The trim removed 4 bases at V and 5 bases at J, leaving 8 bases unmatched. CDR3 DNA: TGTGCCAGCAGTGGGGAACTAGCGGGGGCCAAAGATACGCAGTATTTT. Translating it yields CASSGELAGAKDTQYF.

This clonotype showed up just a few times. The chain uses TRBV3-1 and TRBJ1-5; D remains unclear. CDR1 and CDR2 (germline): LGHDT, YNNKEL (reference sequence). V lost 0 bases and J lost 2, with 17 bases in between. The CDR3 contains 18 residues. CDR3 DNA: TGTGCCAGCAGCCAAGATCTGGTTGAGGGCAGGCGCAATCAGCCCCAGCATTTT. This encodes CASSQDLVEGRRNQPQHF.

This clonotype has at least ten counts. The chain uses TRBV2 and TRBJ1-1; the match to TRBD1 covers 8 bases. The V segment lost 6 bases and the J segment 0 bases; nucleotides outside the gene matches: 0. Per the germline V gene, CDR1 is SNHLY and CDR2 is FYNNEI. This CDR3 is built from 13 residues. The CDR3 loop is CASRGQVNTEAFF. The CDR3 DNA is TGTGCCAGCAGGGGACAGGTGAACACTGAAGCTTTCTTT. The full variable domain, its missing parts supplied by reference TRBV2 and TRBJ1-1, is EPEVTQTPSHQVTQMGQEVILRCVPISNHLYFYWYRQILGQKVEFLVSFYNNEISEKSEIFDDQFSVERPDGSNFTLKIRSTKLEDSAMYFCASRGQVNTEAFFGQGTRLTVV.

This clonotype was counted between two and nine times. DNA for the CDR3: TGTGCCAGCAGCGCCCGAGCGGGGGGGCAGTACAATGAGCAGTTCTTC. Residues: CASSARAGGQYNEQFF. The V call is TRBV9, the J call TRBJ2-1; TRBD2 agrees at 10 bases. Germline V gene data show CDR1 as SGDLS and CDR2 as YYNGEE. V gave up 3 bases and J gave up 4 bases; unmatched junction bases: 7. This CDR3 comprises 16 residues.

In this sample, this clonotype turned up a few times. The chain couples TRBV12-3 or TRBV12-4 to TRBJ2-1, with 11 bases fitting TRBD1. With V trimmed by 5 bases and J by 10 bases, 10 bases remained unmatched. The CDR3 is made up of 15 amino acids. The CDR3 sequence is CASSPRDRGSKEQFF. The DNA for the CDR3 is TGTGCCAGCAGTCCTAGGGACAGGGGGTCGAAGGAGCAGTTCTTC.

This clonotype was detected many times. The chain employs TRBV7-2 and TRBJ2-7; possible D gene TRBD2, 5 bases. Trimming took off 1 base at V and 7 bases at J, with 17 bases between the two ends. There are 15 residues in the CDR3. Germline V gene sequence: CDR1 SGHTA, CDR2 FQGNSA. CDR3 region: CASSLDAGTKREQYF. CDR3 nucleotide sequence: TGTGCCAGCAGCTTAGACGCGGGTACCAAGCGGGAGCAGTACTTC.

This clonotype was seen a handful of times. The CDR3 nucleotides are TGCGCCAGCAGCCAAGATTCCTGGACAGGGGGACGACCGACCGCGGGAAACACCATATATTTT. Translating it yields CASSQDSWTGGRPTAGNTIYF. This chain connects TRBV4-1 to TRBJ1-3, with 10 bases identical to TRBD1. Per the germline V gene, CDR1 is MGHRA and CDR2 is YSYEKL. The CDR3 length is 21 residues. V dropped 0 bases and J dropped 4; count of bases not matched to a gene: 18.

Remarks on this clonotype: This likely comes from a read error, as the CDR3 has no conserved phenylalanine or tryptophan at its end. The rearrangement uses TRBV12-3 or TRBV12-4 and TRBJ2-1, with D unclear. Between the trimmed V and J ends, which lost 7 bases and 2 bases, there was a span of 15 bases. The length of the CDR3 is 15 residues. This CDR3 is CASTSPDSPYNEQFC. As DNA, the CDR3 is TGTGCCAGCACCTCCCCCGATTCACCCTACAATGAGCAGTTCTGC.

The chain employs TRBV5-5 and TRBJ1-1; D unclear. In germline, CDR1 is SGHKS, CDR2 YYEKEE (reference sequence). The CDR3 totals 15 residues. The V end lost 4 bases, the J end lost 2 bases, and 15 bases lay between the germline ends. The CDR3 spells CASSHHAGSNTEAFF. CDR3 coding DNA: TGTGCCAGCAGCCACCACGCGGGCTCAAACACTGAAGCTTTCTTT.

This clonotype turned up a few times. The chain carries TRBV20-1 and TRBJ1-1; no firm D call. CDR1 is DFQATT, CDR2 SNEGSKA, per germline (reference sequence). The CDR3 spans 13 residues. Deletions cut 0 bases from V and 0 bases from J, with 5 bases between. The CDR3 DNA follows: TGCAGTGCTAGAGACAACATGAACACTGAAGCTTTCTTT. Translation gives CSARDNMNTEAFF.

This clonotype appeared many times. V and J are TRBV19 and TRBJ1-1; possibly TRBD1 for D (6 bases). Trimming left V 7 bases short and J 4 bases short, with 22 bases between. This CDR3 contains 16 residues. Germline V gene sequence: CDR1 LNHDA, CDR2 SQIVND (reference sequence). This CDR3 reads CASTRRHRVGSTEAFF. The DNA for the CDR3 is TGTGCCAGTACCCGCCGGCACAGGGTAGGGAGCACTGAAGCTTTCTTT.

The table lists this clonotype with many counts. The CDR3 nucleotides read TGTGCCAGCAGCTTAGCCCCAGCTAATCCCGGGACCCGGATTGGTCTAGCGGGAGGGTATGAGCAGTTCTTC. This sequence encodes CASSLAPANPGTRIGLAGGYEQFF. This rearrangement joins TRBV7-9 to TRBJ2-1; 12 bases are shared with TRBD2. Unmatched junction bases numbered 29, after V lost 0 bases and J lost 8 bases. The CDR3 is made up of 24 amino acids. Germline V gives CDR1 SEHNR, CDR2 FQNEAQ (reference sequence).

This clonotype showed up just a few times. V is TRBV28 and J is TRBJ2-1, with TRBD2 identical over 10 bases. The J segment lost 9 bases and the V segment lost 4 bases, leaving 15 bases of the junction unmatched. This CDR3 comprises 17 residues. Germline lookup yields CDR1 MDHEN and CDR2 SYDVKM. CDR3 DNA sequence: TGTGCCAGCAGTTACCTAGCGGGAGAGGGGGCGGAGGCTGAGCAGTTCTTC. Protein: CASSYLAGEGAEAEQFF.

The genes are TRBV15 and TRBJ1-3; tentative D call: TRBD1 (6 bases). This CDR3 spans 17 amino acids. CDR1 and CDR2 from the germline V gene are LNHNV and YYDKDF (reference sequence). Between the trimmed V and J ends, which lost 1 base and 0 bases, there was a span of 13 bases. The CDR3 DNA follows: TGTGCCACCAGCAGAGTTCCAGGGGCCTTCTCTGGAAACACCATATATTTT. Translated: CATSRVPGAFSGNTIYF.

This clonotype has only a few counts. This chain uses TRBV6-5 with TRBJ2-7; TRBD2 might be the D (6 bases). Germline CDR1 and CDR2: MNHEY and SVGAGI. With 1 base removed from V and 7 bases from J, the gap between germline ends came to 14 bases. The CDR3 runs 14 residues. The chain's CDR3 is CASSYLGQAGEQYF. CDR3 sequence (DNA): TGTGCCAGCAGTTACTTGGGCCAGGCGGGGGAGCAGTACTTC.

This clonotype was counted at least ten times. V gene TRBV7-9 combines with J gene TRBJ1-5; tentatively, D is TRBD1 (5 bases). CDR3 length equals 13 residues. Germline V gene sequence: CDR1 SEHNR, CDR2 FQNEAQ (reference sequence). Trimming cost V 5 bases and J 2 bases, with 7 bases left between them. The CDR3 DNA reads TGTGCCAGCAGCGTGGGGCGCAATCAGCCCCAGCATTTT. Amino acid sequence: CASSVGRNQPQHF.

The gene calls are TRBV29-1 and TRBJ2-6, with 12 bases that match TRBD1. The CDR3 is made up of 16 amino acids. Germline CDR1 is SQVTM and CDR2 is ANQGSEA. The CDR3 region is CGGGDRGLGGANVLTF. CDR3 in DNA: TGCGGCGGAGGGGACAGGGGGCTAGGTGGGGCCAACGTCCTGACTTTC.

With regard to this clonotype: A much bigger clone sits one base away, suggesting this may be a read error. V and J are TRBV6-1 and TRBJ2-2; TRBD2 is a possible D gene (5 bases). The CDR3 runs 14 residues. Germline CDR1 and CDR2: MNHNS and SASEGT. CDR3 protein: CASRKGIDTGVLFF. The CDR3 DNA follows: TGTGCCAGCCGGAAAGGGATTGACACCGGGGTGCTGTTTTTT.

Remarks on this clonotype: A single base separates this from a much larger clone, so it may be a read error. V and J are TRBV6-2 or TRBV6-3 and TRBJ2-7, with no clear D. Per the germline V gene, CDR1 is MNHEY and CDR2 is SVGEGT. Trimming cost V 3 bases and J 2 bases, with 11 bases left between them. The CDR3 extends over 14 amino acids. The CDR3 sequence is CASSYVGTTYEQYF. The CDR3 DNA reads TGTGCCAGCAGTTATGTGGGCACCACCTACGAGCAGTACTTC.

This clonotype occurred many times. The gene calls are TRBV6-5 and TRBJ2-2, with D perhaps matching TRBD2 (6 bases). Germline V lookup: CDR1 MNHEY, CDR2 SVGAGI. This CDR3 spans 14 amino acids. The V end was cut by 5 bases, the J end by 5 bases, with 12 bases between. Here the CDR3 DNA reads TGTGCCAGCAGTCCGACTAGGGAGACCGGGGAGCTGTTTTTT. Translation gives CASSPTRETGELFF.

In the case of this clonotype: Given a much more abundant clone one base away, this may be a read error. This chain uses TRBV6-1 with TRBJ2-3; tentatively, D is TRBD1 (5 bases). Germline CDR1 reads MNHNS; CDR2 reads SASEGT. This CDR3 spans 14 amino acids. DNA of the CDR3: TGTGCCAGCAGTGTTGGGGCCCGCACAGAAACGCAGTATTTT. This gives the protein CASSVGARTETQYF.

This sequence joins TRBV24-1 and TRBJ2-7; D is perhaps TRBD2 (6 bases). The length of the CDR3 is 12 residues. Germline loops: CDR1 KGHDR, CDR2 SFDVKD. V was cut by 12 bases and J by 3 bases, with 14 bases left in between. The CDR3 coding sequence is TGTGCCGCCGCGGAGGGTAGCTACGAGCAGTACTTC. Translation: CAAAEGSYEQYF.

This clonotype was counted between two and nine times. The junction departs from germline at one end; a sequencing error may be responsible. The chain links TRBV7-6 to TRBJ2-4; TRBD2 agrees at 7 bases. The CDR3 spans 12 residues. Germline assignment: CDR1 SGHVS and CDR2 FNYEAQ. This chain's CDR3 is CASSSTGTNLHF. The CDR3 nucleotides are TGTGCCAGCAGCTCAACCGGGACTAACCTGCACTTC. Together with reference TRBV7-6 and TRBJ2-4, the CDR3 gives the full variable domain: GAGVSQSPRYKVTKRGQDVALRCDPISGHVSLYWYRQALGQGPEFLTYFNYEAQQDKSGLPNDRFSAERPEGSISTLTIQRTEQRDSAMYRCASSSTGTNLHFGAGTRLSVL.

The V call is TRBV4-2, the J call TRBJ2-1; 8 nucleotides align to TRBD1. The CDR3 loop spans 16 amino acids. Trimming cost V 4 bases and J 5 bases; bases outside gene matches: 10. Germline CDR1 LGHNA, CDR2 YNFKEQ. Written as DNA, the CDR3 is TGTGCCAGCAGCCGTCTCCCAGGGGGCCCTCACAATGAGCAGTTCTTC. Translation: CASSRLPGGPHNEQFF.

This clonotype was seen at least ten times. CDR3 residues: CASSYSRTVNTEAFF. CDR3 sequence (DNA): TGTGCCAGCAGTTACTCACGGACAGTTAACACTGAAGCTTTCTTT. The rearrangement uses TRBV6-5 and TRBJ1-1; D may be TRBD1 (6 bases). Trimming left V 0 bases short and J 2 bases short, with 10 bases between. CDR1 and CDR2 from the germline V gene are MNHEY and SVGAGI. This CDR3 is built from 15 residues.

This clonotype was seen at least ten times. The chain has TRBV6-5 and TRBJ2-1, with TRBD1 identical over 7 bases. V shed 5 bases and J 4 bases; nucleotides not matched to a gene: 8. This CDR3 has 15 amino acids. CDR1 is MNHEY and CDR2 is SVGAGI in the germline V gene. Written as DNA, the CDR3 is TGTGCCAGCAGTCCCCGGGACAGAAAGTACAATGAGCAGTTCTTC. This sequence encodes CASSPRDRKYNEQFF.

The V and J genes are TRBV2 and TRBJ1-1; unclear D gene. The CDR3 consists of 11 residues. The germline V and J ends were trimmed by 6 bases and 8 bases, with 10 bases remaining between them. The V gene's germline CDR1 is SNHLY and CDR2 FYNNEI. DNA for the CDR3: TGTGCCAGCAGAACGACGGAGGAAGCTTTCTTT. Its protein is CASRTTEEAFF. The full variable domain, in which reference TRBV2 and TRBJ1-1 provide the parts outside the CDR3, is EPEVTQTPSHQVTQMGQEVILRCVPISNHLYFYWYRQILGQKVEFLVSFYNNEISEKSEIFDDQFSVERPDGSNFTLKIRSTKLEDSAMYFCASRTTEEAFFGQGTRLTVV.

This clonotype showed up many times. V is TRBV4-1 and J is TRBJ1-2; a weak D match, TRBD1 (5 bases). The CDR3 runs to 15 residues. Deletions cut 0 bases from V and 3 bases from J, with 11 bases between. Germline CDR1 is MGHRA and CDR2 is YSYEKL. The CDR3 reads CASSQDLGDYYGYTF. In DNA form, the CDR3 reads TGCGCCAGCAGCCAAGATCTAGGGGACTACTATGGCTACACCTTC.

The CDR3 reads CSVVGTSSNEQFF. The CDR3 region has the DNA TGCAGCGTCGTAGGGACTAGCAGCAATGAGCAGTTCTTC. The chain employs TRBV29-1 and TRBJ2-1, with 9 bases lining up with TRBD2. There are 13 residues in the CDR3. The germline gives CDR1 SQVTM, CDR2 ANQGSEA. With 6 bases clipped from V and 6 bases from J, the junction kept 6 bases outside the gene matches.

This clonotype was seen at least ten times. CDR3 protein: CASSPGQGRTDTQYF. CDR3 in DNA: TGTGCCAGCAGCCCCGGACAGGGGCGCACAGATACGCAGTATTTT. This chain joins TRBV11-2 and TRBJ2-3; 9 bases fit TRBD1. This CDR3 has 15 amino acids. The junction had 4 bases not matched to a gene; V was cut back by 5 bases and J by 1 base. The V gene's germline CDR1 is SGHAT and CDR2 FQNNGV.